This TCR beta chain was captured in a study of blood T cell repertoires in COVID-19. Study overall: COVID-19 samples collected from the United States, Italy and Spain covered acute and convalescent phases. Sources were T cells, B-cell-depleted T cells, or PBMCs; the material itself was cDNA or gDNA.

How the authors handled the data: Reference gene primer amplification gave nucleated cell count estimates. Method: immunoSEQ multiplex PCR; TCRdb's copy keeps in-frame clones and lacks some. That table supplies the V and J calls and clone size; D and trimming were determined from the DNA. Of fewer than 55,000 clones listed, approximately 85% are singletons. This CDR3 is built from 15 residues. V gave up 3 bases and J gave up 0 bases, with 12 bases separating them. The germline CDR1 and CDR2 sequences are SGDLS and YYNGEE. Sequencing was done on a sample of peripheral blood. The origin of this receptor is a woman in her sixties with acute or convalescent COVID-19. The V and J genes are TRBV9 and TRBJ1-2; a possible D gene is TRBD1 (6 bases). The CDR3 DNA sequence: TGTGCCAGCAGCGCAACAGGGCCAGCTAACTATGGCTACACCTTC. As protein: CASSATGPANYGYTF.